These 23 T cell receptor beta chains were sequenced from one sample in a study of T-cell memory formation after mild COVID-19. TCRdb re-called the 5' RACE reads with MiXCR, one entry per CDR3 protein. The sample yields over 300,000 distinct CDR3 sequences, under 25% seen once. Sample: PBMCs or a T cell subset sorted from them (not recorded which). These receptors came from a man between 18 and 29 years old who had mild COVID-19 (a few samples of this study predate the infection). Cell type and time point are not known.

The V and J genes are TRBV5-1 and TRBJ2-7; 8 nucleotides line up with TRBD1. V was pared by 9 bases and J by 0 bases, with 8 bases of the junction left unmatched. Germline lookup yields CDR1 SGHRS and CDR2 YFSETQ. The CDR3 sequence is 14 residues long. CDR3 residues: CATSRDRTSYEQYF. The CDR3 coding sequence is TGCGCCACCTCCCGGGACAGGACCTCCTACGAGCAGTACTTC.

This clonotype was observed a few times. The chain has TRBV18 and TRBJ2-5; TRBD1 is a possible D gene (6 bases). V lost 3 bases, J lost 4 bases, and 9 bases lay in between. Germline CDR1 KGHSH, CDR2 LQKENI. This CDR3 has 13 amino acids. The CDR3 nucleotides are TGTGCCAGCTCACCGGTACAGGGAGAGACCCAGTACTTC. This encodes CASSPVQGETQYF.

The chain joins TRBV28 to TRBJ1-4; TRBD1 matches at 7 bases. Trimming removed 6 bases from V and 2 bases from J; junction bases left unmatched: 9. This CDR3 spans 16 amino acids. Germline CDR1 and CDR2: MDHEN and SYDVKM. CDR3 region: CASRPDRDWTNEKLFF. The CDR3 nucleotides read TGTGCCAGCAGGCCAGACAGGGATTGGACTAATGAAAAACTGTTTTTT.

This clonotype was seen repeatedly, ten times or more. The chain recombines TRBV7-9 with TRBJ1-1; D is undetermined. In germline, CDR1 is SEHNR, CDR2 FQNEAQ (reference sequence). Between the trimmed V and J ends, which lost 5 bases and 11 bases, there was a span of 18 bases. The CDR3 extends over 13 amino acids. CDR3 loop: CASSPTTGPLAFF. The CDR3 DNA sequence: TGTGCCAGCAGCCCCACGACGGGCCCTTTGGCTTTCTTT.

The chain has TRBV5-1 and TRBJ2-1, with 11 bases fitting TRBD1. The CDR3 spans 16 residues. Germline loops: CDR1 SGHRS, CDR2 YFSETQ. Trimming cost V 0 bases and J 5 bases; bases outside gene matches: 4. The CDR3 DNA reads TGCGCCAGCAGCTTGGCCGGGACAGGGGGGAACAATGAGCAGTTCTTC. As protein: CASSLAGTGGNNEQFF.

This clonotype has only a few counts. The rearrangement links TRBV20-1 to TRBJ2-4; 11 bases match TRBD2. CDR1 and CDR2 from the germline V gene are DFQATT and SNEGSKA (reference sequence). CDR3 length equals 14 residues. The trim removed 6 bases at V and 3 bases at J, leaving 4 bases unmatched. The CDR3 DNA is TGCAGTGCCCCGACTAGCGGGGACAAAAACATTCAGTACTTC. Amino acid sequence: CSAPTSGDKNIQYF.

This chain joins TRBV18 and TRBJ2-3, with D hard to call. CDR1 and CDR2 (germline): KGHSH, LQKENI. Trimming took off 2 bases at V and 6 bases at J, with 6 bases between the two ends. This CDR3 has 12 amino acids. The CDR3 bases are TGTGCCAGCTCACCAAGAGTTGATACGCAGTATTTT. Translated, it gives CASSPRVDTQYF.

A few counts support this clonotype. As DNA, the CDR3 is TGTGCCACCAGCACGGGAGGGGATGACGAGCAGTACTTC. Residues: CATSTGGDDEQYF. The chain recombines TRBV15 with TRBJ2-7, with 8 bases matching TRBD2. The CDR3 runs to 13 residues. V gave up 4 bases and J gave up 5 bases; unmatched junction bases: 4. CDR1 and CDR2 (germline): LNHNV, YYDKDF (reference sequence).

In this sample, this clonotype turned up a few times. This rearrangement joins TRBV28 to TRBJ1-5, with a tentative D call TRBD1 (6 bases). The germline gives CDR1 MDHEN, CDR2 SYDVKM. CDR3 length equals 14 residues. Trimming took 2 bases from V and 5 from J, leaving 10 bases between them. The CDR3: CASSLRDTHQPQHF. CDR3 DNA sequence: TGTGCCAGCAGTTTAAGGGACACCCATCAGCCCCAGCATTTT.

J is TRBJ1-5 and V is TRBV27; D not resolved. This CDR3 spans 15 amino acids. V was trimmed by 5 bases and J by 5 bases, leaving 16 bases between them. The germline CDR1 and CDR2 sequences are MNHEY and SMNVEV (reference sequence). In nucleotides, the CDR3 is TGTGCCAGCAGTCCAAACATACTCAGTGATCAGCCCCAGCATTTT. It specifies CASSPNILSDQPQHF.

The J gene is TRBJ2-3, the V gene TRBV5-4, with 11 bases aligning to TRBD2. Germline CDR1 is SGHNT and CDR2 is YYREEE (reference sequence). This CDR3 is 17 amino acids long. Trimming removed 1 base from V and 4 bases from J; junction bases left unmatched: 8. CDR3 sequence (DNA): TGTGCCAGCAGCTTGCAGAGGACTAGCGGGCGGGCAGATACGCAGTATTTT. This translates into CASSLQRTSGRADTQYF. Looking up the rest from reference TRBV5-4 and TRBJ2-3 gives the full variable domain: ETGVTQSPTHLIKTRGQQVTLRCSSQSGHNTVSWYQQALGQGPQFIFQYYREEENGRGNFPPRFSGLQFPNYSSELNVNALELDDSALYLCASSLQRTSGRADTQYFGPGTRLTVL.

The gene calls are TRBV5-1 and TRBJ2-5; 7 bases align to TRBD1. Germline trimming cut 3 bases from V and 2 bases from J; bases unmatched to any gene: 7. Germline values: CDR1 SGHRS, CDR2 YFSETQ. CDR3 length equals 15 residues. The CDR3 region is CASSWTGTEQETQYF. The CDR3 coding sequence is TGCGCCAGCAGCTGGACCGGGACAGAGCAAGAGACCCAGTACTTC.

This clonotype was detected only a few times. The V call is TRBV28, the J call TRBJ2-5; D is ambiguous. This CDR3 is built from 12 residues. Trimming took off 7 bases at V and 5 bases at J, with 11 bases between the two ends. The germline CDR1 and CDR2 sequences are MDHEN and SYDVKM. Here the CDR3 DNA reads TGTGCCAGCATCGGCCCTGGGGAGACCCAGTACTTC. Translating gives CASIGPGETQYF.

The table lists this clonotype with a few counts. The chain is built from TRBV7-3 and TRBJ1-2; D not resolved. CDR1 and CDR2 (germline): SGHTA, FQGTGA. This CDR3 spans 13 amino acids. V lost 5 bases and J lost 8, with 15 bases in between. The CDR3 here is CASSRPGSDGYTF. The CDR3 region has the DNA TGTGCCAGCAGCCGGCCTGGGTCCGACGGCTACACCTTC.

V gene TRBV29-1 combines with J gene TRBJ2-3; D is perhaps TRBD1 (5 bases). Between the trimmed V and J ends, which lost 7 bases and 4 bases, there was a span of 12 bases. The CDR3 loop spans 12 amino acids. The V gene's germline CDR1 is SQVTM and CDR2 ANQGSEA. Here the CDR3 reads CSGGPRADTQYF. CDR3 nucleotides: TGCAGCGGGGGTCCCAGGGCAGATACGCAGTATTTT.

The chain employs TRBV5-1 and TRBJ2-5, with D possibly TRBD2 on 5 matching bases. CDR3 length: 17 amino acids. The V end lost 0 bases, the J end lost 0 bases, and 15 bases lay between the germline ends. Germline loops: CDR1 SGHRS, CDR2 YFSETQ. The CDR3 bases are TGCGCCAGCAGCTTGGGATTCTCGGGGTTGAACCAAGAGACCCAGTACTTC. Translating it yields CASSLGFSGLNQETQYF.

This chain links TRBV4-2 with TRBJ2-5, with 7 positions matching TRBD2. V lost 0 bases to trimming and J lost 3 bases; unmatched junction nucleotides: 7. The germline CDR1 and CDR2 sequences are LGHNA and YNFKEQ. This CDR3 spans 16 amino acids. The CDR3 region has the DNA TGTGCCAGCAGCCAAGATCTAGGTCGGGGGGAAGAGACCCAGTACTTC. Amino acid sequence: CASSQDLGRGEETQYF.

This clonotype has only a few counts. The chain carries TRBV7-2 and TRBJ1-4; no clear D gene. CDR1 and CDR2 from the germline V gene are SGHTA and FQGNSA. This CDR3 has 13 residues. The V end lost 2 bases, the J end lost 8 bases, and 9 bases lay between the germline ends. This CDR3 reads CASSLQRREKLFF. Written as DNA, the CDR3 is TGTGCCAGCAGCTTACAACGGCGGGAAAAACTGTTTTTT.

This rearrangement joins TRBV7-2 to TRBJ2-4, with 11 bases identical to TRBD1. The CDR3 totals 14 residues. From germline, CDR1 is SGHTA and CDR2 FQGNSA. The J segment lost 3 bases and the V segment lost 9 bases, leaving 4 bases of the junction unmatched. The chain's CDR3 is CARGTGGGKNIQYF. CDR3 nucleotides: TGTGCCAGAGGGACAGGGGGGGGCAAAAACATTCAGTACTTC.

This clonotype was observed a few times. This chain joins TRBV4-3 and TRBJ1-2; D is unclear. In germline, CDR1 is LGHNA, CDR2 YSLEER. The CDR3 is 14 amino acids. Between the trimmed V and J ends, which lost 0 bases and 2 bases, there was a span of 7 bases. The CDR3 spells CASSQDGRNYGYTF. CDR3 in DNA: TGCGCCAGCAGCCAAGATGGCAGAAACTATGGCTACACCTTC.

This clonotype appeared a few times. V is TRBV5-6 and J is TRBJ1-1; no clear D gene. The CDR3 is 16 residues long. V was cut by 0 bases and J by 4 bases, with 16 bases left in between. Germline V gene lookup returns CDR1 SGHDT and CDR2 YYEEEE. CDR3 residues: CASSLVSGRWATEAFF. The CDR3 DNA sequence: TGTGCCAGCAGCTTGGTGTCGGGGAGATGGGCCACTGAAGCTTTCTTT.

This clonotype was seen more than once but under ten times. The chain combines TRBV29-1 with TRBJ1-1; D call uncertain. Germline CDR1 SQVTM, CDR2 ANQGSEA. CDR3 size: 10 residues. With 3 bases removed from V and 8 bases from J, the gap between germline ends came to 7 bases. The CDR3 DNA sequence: TGCAGCGTTGAGATTACAGAAGCTTTCTTT. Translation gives CSVEITEAFF.

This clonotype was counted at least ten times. This chain's CDR3 is CASSFSRHQETQYF. CDR3 coding DNA: TGTGCCAGCAGCTTCAGTAGACACCAAGAGACCCAGTACTTC. V gene TRBV7-2 combines with J gene TRBJ2-5; D call uncertain. The V gene's germline CDR1 is SGHTA and CDR2 FQGNSA. The V end lost 3 bases, the J end lost 0 bases, and 8 bases lay between the germline ends. This CDR3 region has 14 residues.